This entry is about one TCR beta chain. Its antigen is still unknown. The CDR3 length is 15 residues. After removal of 2 bases from V and 5 bases from J, the junction contained 8 bases not matched to a gene. Germline V gene data show CDR1 as SGHRS and CDR2 as YFSETQ. This specimen belongs to a study of response to subunit inactivated influenza vaccine. Study conclusions and caveats: T cells newly recruited by each seasonal influenza vaccination are few, the authors suggested.

TCRdb processed the RT-PCR reads anew with MiXCR; each CDR3 protein has one entry. The sample contains 500,000 or so distinct CDR3 sequences, 16% of which appear only once. This clonotype was obtained from a man aged 45-69 years who received an inactivated influenza vaccine. The sequences come from CD4+ T cells sorted from PBMCs, collected about 23 months after vaccination. The chain joins TRBV5-1 to TRBJ2-7; 9 positions agree with TRBD2. The CDR3: CASSFSGLASNEQYF. CDR3 DNA: TGCGCCAGCAGCTTCTCGGGACTAGCATCTAACGAGCAGTACTTC.